The T cell receptor (beta chain) under discussion was sequenced for a study of cytomegalovirus exposure and HLA in healthy donors. About the research overall: In an early release, HLA-typed donors contributed tens of millions of unique TCR sequences.

This CDR3 is built from 13 residues. The V and J ends lost 6 bases and 8 bases, in that order; junction bases with no gene match: 4. Germline CDR1 SGHDT, CDR2 YYEEEE. Regarding this clone: The antigen is undetermined.

PCR primers comprised 60 Vbeta and 13 Jbeta primers. Profiled with immunoSEQ multiplex PCR; TCRdb holds only in-frame clones, not every one. The sample has over 150,000 clones, 60% to 85% seen once. Study-level points and caveats: Among the CMV-associated chains, a few were confirmed in vitro as specific for CMV antigens. TCR beta V- and J-gene trimming was later associated with a missense DCLRE1C variant.

The sample consisted of PBMCs. The receptor was isolated from a man aged 25 to 45 in good health and CMV-seropositive. The chain joins TRBV5-6 to TRBJ2-1, with 11 bases that match TRBD1. Written as DNA, the CDR3 is TGTGCCAGCAAAGGACAGGGGGCGTATGAGCAGTTCTTC. Its translation is CASKGQGAYEQFF.